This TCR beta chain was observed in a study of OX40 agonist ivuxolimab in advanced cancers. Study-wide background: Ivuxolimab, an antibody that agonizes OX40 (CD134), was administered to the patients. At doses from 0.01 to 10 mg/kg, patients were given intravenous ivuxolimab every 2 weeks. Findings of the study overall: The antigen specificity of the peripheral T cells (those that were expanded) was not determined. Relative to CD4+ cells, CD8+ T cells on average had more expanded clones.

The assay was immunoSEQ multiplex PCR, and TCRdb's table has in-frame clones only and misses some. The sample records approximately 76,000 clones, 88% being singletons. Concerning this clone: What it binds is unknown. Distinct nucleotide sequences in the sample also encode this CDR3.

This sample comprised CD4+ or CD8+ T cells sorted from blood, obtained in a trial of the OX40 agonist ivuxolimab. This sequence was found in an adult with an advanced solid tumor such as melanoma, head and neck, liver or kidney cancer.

The chain's CDR3 is CASSLGGYEQYF. DNA of the CDR3: TGCGCCAGCAGCTTGGGCGGCTACGAGCAGTACTTC. This chain uses TRBV5-1 with TRBJ2-7, with D unresolved. With 0 bases removed from V and 3 bases from J, the gap between germline ends came to 4 bases. The CDR3 extends over 12 amino acids. Germline assignment: CDR1 SGHRS and CDR2 YFSETQ. The full variable domain, with the rest looked up from reference TRBV5-1 and TRBJ2-7, is KAGVTQTPRYLIKTRGQQVTLSCSPISGHRSVSWYQQTPGQGLQFLFEYFSETQRNKGNFPGRFSGRQFSNSRSEMNVSTLELGDSALYLCASSLGGYEQYFGPGTRLTVT.